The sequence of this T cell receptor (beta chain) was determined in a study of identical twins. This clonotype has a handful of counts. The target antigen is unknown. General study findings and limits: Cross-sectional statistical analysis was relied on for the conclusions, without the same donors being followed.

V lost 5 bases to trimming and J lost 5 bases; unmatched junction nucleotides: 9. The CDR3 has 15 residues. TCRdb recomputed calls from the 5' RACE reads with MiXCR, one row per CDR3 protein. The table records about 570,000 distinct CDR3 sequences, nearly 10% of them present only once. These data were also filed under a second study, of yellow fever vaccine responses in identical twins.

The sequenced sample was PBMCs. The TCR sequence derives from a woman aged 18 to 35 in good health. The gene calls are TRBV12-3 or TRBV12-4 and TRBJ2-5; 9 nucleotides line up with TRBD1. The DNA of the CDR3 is TGTGCCAGCAGTGAAAAACAGGGGGCCGGGGAGACCCAGTACTTC. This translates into CASSEKQGAGETQYF.